This T cell receptor (beta chain) emerged from a study of blood T cell repertoires in COVID-19. The junction had 14 bases not matched to a gene; V was cut back by 3 bases and J by 5 bases. CDR1 is KGHSH and CDR2 is LQKENI in the germline V gene. The CDR3 spans 17 residues. TCRdb keeps only in-frame clones here, not all; method: immunoSEQ multiplex PCR. Seen here are approximately 230,000 clones, almost 85% observed once, and the top ten hold 15%. The receptor was isolated from a man between 35 and 55 years old who had recovered from COVID-19. The chain links TRBV18 to TRBJ2-7, with 9 bases that match TRBD1. The sequenced sample was PBMCs or T cells enriched from blood (not recorded which). The CDR3 sequence is CASSPRIPGTGIDEQYF. CDR3 nucleotide sequence: TGTGCCAGCTCACCGCGGATTCCCGGGACAGGGATCGACGAGCAGTACTTC.